The subject of this entry is one TCR beta chain. Its target is unknown. The sample originates from a study of blood T cells in healthy people across ages. Then a second PCR, running roughly 7 to 11 cycles, was carried out with a sample-barcoded 5' primer and a J-beta primer mix. A template-switch adaptor that had 12 random nucleotides put a tag on each cDNA molecule. TCRdb fed the 5' RACE reads into MiXCR, producing one record per CDR3 protein. The sample includes some 800,000 distinct CDR3 sequences, around 45% of them seen just once. The study's findings and limits: The fall in TCR beta diversity per million T cells was roughly linear with age.

The length of the CDR3 is 15 residues. The germline V gene encodes CDR1 LGHDT and CDR2 YNNKEL (reference sequence). The junction had 11 bases not matched to a gene; V was cut back by 4 bases and J by 9 bases. Isolation yielded PBMCs, at least 6 million per sample, in every case. This receptor was identified in a man in his fifties or sixties in good health. The material sequenced was blood. The chain joins TRBV3-1 to TRBJ1-5, with 8 bases matching TRBD1. For the CDR3, the DNA is TGTGCCAGCAGCCTTGGGACAGGTCAGTCCCGGCCCCAGCATTTT. Protein: CASSLGTGQSRPQHF.